This T cell receptor (beta chain) was sequenced during a study of T-cell reconstitution after alpha-beta-depleted transplantation in children. The TCRbeta library was prepared with unique molecular identifiers. Using its own MiXCR run on the PCR reads, TCRdb lists one record per CDR3 protein. The table shows about 270,000 distinct CDR3 sequences, with over 8% occurring only once. The sample holds a few counts of this clonotype. The specimen comprised PBMCs from the stem cell graft donor, sampled from the stem cell graft. The TCR comes from a human donor who donated a stem cell graft to a child with SCID.

CDR3 coding DNA: TGTGCCAGCAGCGGGGAGCACTATGGCTACACCTTC. This gives the protein CASSGEHYGYTF. The genes are TRBV6-5 and TRBJ1-2; unclear D gene. Germline assignment: CDR1 MNHEY and CDR2 SVGAGI. The CDR3 runs to 12 residues. V gave up 6 bases and J gave up 3 bases, with 8 bases separating them.